This entry describes one T cell receptor beta chain. The source of the sample is a study of blood T cell repertoires in COVID-19. Assay used: immunoSEQ multiplex PCR; TCRdb lists only in-frame clones, some missing. The sample contains 300,000 to 400,000 clones, approximately 86% of which appear only once. With 6 bases removed from V and 5 bases from J, the gap between germline ends came to 11 bases. Germline CDR1 is SEHNR and CDR2 is FQNEAQ (reference sequence). The CDR3 loop spans 12 amino acids. This sequence originates from a woman between 40 and 50 years old with acute COVID-19. The chain couples TRBV7-9 to TRBJ2-7; maybe TRBD1 (5 bases). Input material: PBMCs or T cells enriched from blood (not recorded which). In DNA, the CDR3 is TGTGCCAGCAGTTCAGGGCTCCACGAGCAGTACTTC. Its translation is CASSSGLHEQYF.